This is a list of T cell receptor beta chains from one sample in a study of T cell repertoires in cytomegalovirus infection. TCRdb used MiXCR to reprocess the reads, holding one entry per CDR3 protein. The top ten hold 13% of the sample, which has fewer than 550,000 distinct CDR3 sequences, 26% seen once. The sample consisted of PBMCs. These receptors were obtained from a human donor in good health (CMV status not recorded). Some clones in this sample may be carry-over from other donors' samples. Each CDR3 is given with its conserved first and last residue. A D gene is named only where the DNA matches it firmly. Clone size, where shown, is once, few, many, or a class for clones that have expanded.

v_gene	j_gene	d_gene	abundance	CDR3nt	CDR3aa
TRBV10-3	TRBJ2-7	TRBD2	NA	TGTGCCAGCGAAGGGGGGACTAGACCCTACGAGCAGTACTTC	CASEGGTRPYEQYF
TRBV7-9	TRBJ2-5	TRBD2	NA	TGTGCCAGCAGCTTCCGACTAGCGAGGGGACAAGAGACCCAGTACTTC	CASSFRLARGQETQYF
TRBV4-3	TRBJ2-7	TRBD2	few	TGCGCCAGCAGCCAAGATCTCTCGCGGGAGAGGAGTTCCTACGAGCAGTACTTC	CASSQDLSRERSSYEQYF
TRBV5-6	TRBJ2-5	NA	many	TGTGCCAGCAGCTCGGCCCTTGCGGAGTACCAAGAGACCCAGTACTTC	CASSSALAEYQETQYF
TRBV11-3	TRBJ2-2	TRBD1	few	TGTGCCAGCAGCCGGGCGGACAGGAGATACACCGGGGAGCTGTTTTTT	CASSRADRRYTGELFF
TRBV27	TRBJ2-7	TRBD1	NA	TGTGCCAGCAGGGGACAGGGTCGCTACGAGCAGTACTTC	CASRGQGRYEQYF
TRBV29-1	TRBJ1-1	NA	NA	TGCAGCGTTGAAATGGGCAGGTTGAACACTGAAGCTTTCTTT	CSVEMGRLNTEAFF
TRBV19	TRBJ2-4	NA	NA	TGTGCCAGTAGTTTCGGTGCAACTCTAGCCAAAAACATTCAGTACTTC	CASSFGATLAKNIQYF
TRBV13	TRBJ1-1	NA	NA	TGTGCCAGCAGCCTAAGGAGGGGGAAGACTGAAGCTTTCTTT	CASSLRRGKTEAFF
TRBV12-3/TRBV12-4	TRBJ1-1	NA	NA	TGTGCCAGCAATTCGGGGCTCTTGGACGCTGAAGCTTTCTTT	CASNSGLLDAEAFF
TRBV18	TRBJ2-1	TRBD2	few	TGTGCCAGCTCACCTGGGACTAGCGGGAGTGTGTCTGACAATGAGCAGTTCTTC	CASSPGTSGSVSDNEQFF
TRBV6-2/TRBV6-3	TRBJ1-5	TRBD1	few	TGTGCCAGCAGAGACGGGACAGGCCGTCAGCCCCAGCATTTT	CASRDGTGRQPQHF
TRBV7-2	TRBJ2-1	NA	many	TGTGCCAGCACCCGACCTAGCTCCTACAATGAGCAGTTCTTC	CASTRPSSYNEQFF
TRBV12-3/TRBV12-4	TRBJ2-1	NA	many	TGTGCCAGCAGCCAAACCGCTGCGAATGAGCAGTTCTTC	CASSQTAANEQFF
TRBV6-5	TRBJ2-5	NA	few	TGTGCCAGCAGTCAGACTCACCTGAAAGAGACCCAGTACTTC	CASSQTHLKETQYF
TRBV7-9	TRBJ2-2	TRBD1	NA	TGTGCCAGCAGGACAGGGGAAGGTTCCGGGGAGCTGTTTTTT	CASRTGEGSGELFF
TRBV7-2	TRBJ2-5	NA	many	TGTGCCAGCAGCGTCTCGCCTAGAGGGGGAGAGACCCAGTACTTC	CASSVSPRGGETQYF
TRBV7-3	TRBJ2-5	TRBD2	many	TGTGCCAGCAGCACGACTAGCGGGAGGGGGGGAGAGACCCAGTACTTC	CASSTTSGRGGETQYF
TRBV4-1	TRBJ1-1	NA	NA	TGCGCCAGCAGCCAACCGACAGCGATGAACACTGAAGCTTTCTTT	CASSQPTAMNTEAFF
TRBV7-6	TRBJ2-1	NA	many	TGTGCCAGCAGCCTAGGGGTCGGGTATGAGCAGTTCTTC	CASSLGVGYEQFF
TRBV19	TRBJ1-5	NA	NA	TGTGCCAGCAACTCACAGGGAGGGGGCAATCAGCCCCAGCATTTT	CASNSQGGGNQPQHF
TRBV12-3/TRBV12-4	TRBJ2-1	TRBD2	NA	TGTGCCAGCAGTGACGGGACTAGCGGCCAGACGGATGAGCAGTTCTTC	CASSDGTSGQTDEQFF
TRBV7-8	TRBJ2-3	TRBD2	many	TGTGCCAGCAGCTTAGCGCTGGCGGGAGGGGTTCCCCGCACAGATACGCAGTATTTT	CASSLALAGGVPRTDTQYF
TRBV7-2	TRBJ2-5	TRBD1	NA	TGTGCCAGCAGCTCATGGACAGGGTCCGAGACCCAGTACTTC	CASSSWTGSETQYF
TRBV5-8	TRBJ1-1	NA	many	TGTGCCAGCAGCTGGGGGAACACTGAAGCTTTCTTT	CASSWGNTEAFF
TRBV20-1	TRBJ2-3	NA	NA	TGCAGTGCTGGAGGGGATCCCGGGAGTAGCACAGATACGCAGTATTTT	CSAGGDPGSSTDTQYF
TRBV7-2	TRBJ1-5	NA	many	TGTGCCAGCAGCTTAGTGGGCGGGGCAGGGGACCAGCCCCAGCATTTT	CASSLVGGAGDQPQHF
TRBV6-2/TRBV6-3	TRBJ1-2	TRBD1	few	TGTGCCAGCAGTCCACAGGGGGCCAATGGCTACACCTTC	CASSPQGANGYTF
TRBV24-1	TRBJ2-3	NA	NA	TGTGCCACCAGTGATTATCGGGTTGCAGATACGCAGTATTTT	CATSDYRVADTQYF
TRBV24-1	TRBJ2-3	NA	NA	TGTGCCACCAGTGGCAGGGCCTGGGGCCCAGATACGCAGTATTTT	CATSGRAWGPDTQYF
TRBV6-5	TRBJ2-1	TRBD2	NA	TGTGCCAGTCGCGCGGGGGACAATGAGCAGTTCTTC	CASRAGDNEQFF
TRBV7-3	TRBJ1-1	NA	many	TGTGCCAGCAGCTCGGGAGGGCAGGGGAAGAACACTGAAGCTTTCTTT	CASSSGGQGKNTEAFF
TRBV7-9	TRBJ2-2	TRBD1	few	TGTGCCAGCAGCAGGATCGGACAGGGGCCGTCGAACACCGGGGAGCTGTTTTTT	CASSRIGQGPSNTGELFF
TRBV6-6	TRBJ2-6	NA	NA	TGTGCCAGCAGCCCTCCATGGACTGGGGCCAACGTCCTGACTTTC	CASSPPWTGANVLTF
TRBV12-3/TRBV12-4	TRBJ1-5	NA	NA	TGTGCCAGCAGTTTTATATCGGGACAGCCCCAGCATTTT	CASSFISGQPQHF
TRBV28	TRBJ1-1	NA	few	TGTGCCAGCAGTTTATCCCCAGCCATGAACACTGAAGCTTTCTTT	CASSLSPAMNTEAFF
TRBV19	TRBJ2-4	TRBD1	NA	TGTGCCAGTAGTCCGAGAAACAGGGGGCGCGCCAAAAACATTCAGTACTTC	CASSPRNRGRAKNIQYF
TRBV30	TRBJ1-3	NA	NA	TGTGCCTGGAGTGTAACGGGGATTGGAAACACCATATATTTT	CAWSVTGIGNTIYF
TRBV4-2	TRBJ2-5	NA	few	TGTGCCAGCAGCCAAGAGGCTAGCCGGGAGACCCAGTACTTC	CASSQEASRETQYF
TRBV7-2	TRBJ1-5	NA	once	TGTGTCAGCAGCTTAAACCTCAAGCCCCAGCATTTT	CVSSLNLKPQHF
TRBV19	TRBJ1-1	NA	NA	TGTGCCAGTAGAAACCGTATATCCGACAGTGAAGCTTTCTTT	CASRNRISDSEAFF
TRBV7-9	TRBJ1-6	NA	many	TGTGCCAGCAGCTCTTACCGGGACCCAAATAATTCACCCCTCCACTTT	CASSSYRDPNNSPLHF
TRBV7-8	TRBJ2-5	NA	few	TGTGCCAGCAGCTTAGTTGTATGGGGCTCCCAGACAAAGACCCAGTACTTC	CASSLVVWGSQTKTQYF
TRBV19	TRBJ1-5	TRBD1	many	TGTGCCAGTAGTGCACCGGGACAGGGGGCCGGGCAGCCCCAGCATTTT	CASSAPGQGAGQPQHF
TRBV11-2	TRBJ2-3	TRBD1	few	TGTGCCAGCAGCTTAGTTCCGAGACAGGGGACGGGTGATACGCAGTATTTT	CASSLVPRQGTGDTQYF
TRBV5-4	TRBJ2-3	TRBD2	NA	TGTGCCAGCAGCTTGGGCCTAGCGGGAGGATGGCCCACAGATACGCAGTATTTT	CASSLGLAGGWPTDTQYF
TRBV19	TRBJ1-1	TRBD1	few	TGTGCCAGTAGTACAGGGGGCGGGGGGACTGAAGCTTTCTTT	CASSTGGGGTEAFF
TRBV28	TRBJ2-1	NA	once	TGTGCCAGCAGTCCTACCATCCTTGCTAGCGACCCAGGCGGGTACAATGAGCAGTTCTTC	CASSPTILASDPGGYNEQFF
TRBV12-3/TRBV12-4	TRBJ2-5	TRBD2	few	TGTGCCAGCACCCTACTAGCGCGGGGAGGGGAGACCCAGTACTTC	CASTLLARGGETQYF
TRBV6-6	TRBJ1-5	TRBD1	few	TGTGCCAGCAGTCCACATACAGGGGATAGCAATCAGCCCCAGCATTTT	CASSPHTGDSNQPQHF
TRBV7-8	TRBJ2-3	TRBD2	NA	TGTGCCAGCAGCTTAGTTAAAGGGACTAGCAAAGCAGATACGCAGTATTTT	CASSLVKGTSKADTQYF
TRBV7-2	TRBJ1-2	NA	many	TGTGCCAGCAGCGAAAGGACAGCCGGCTACACCTTC	CASSERTAGYTF
TRBV20-1	TRBJ2-7	NA	few	TGCAGTGCTAGCCACGCTAGCTCCTACGAGCAGTACTTC	CSASHASSYEQYF
TRBV19	TRBJ2-1	TRBD2	NA	TGTGCCAGTAGTCGGATTAGCGGGAGATTCGCCCAAGGTAATGAGCAGTTCTTC	CASSRISGRFAQGNEQFF
TRBV4-3	TRBJ2-7	TRBD1	NA	TGCGCCAGCAGCCAAGAATTAGGGGGCCAAAACTACGAGCAGTACTTC	CASSQELGGQNYEQYF